This entry describes one T cell receptor (beta chain). This sample is part of a study of blood T cell repertoires in COVID-19. Whole-study context: T cells, B-cell-depleted T cells, or PBMCs provided the cDNA or gDNA that served as material.

Ages ranged from about 18 to 100 years, with residence in more than 20 US areas. Cohort placement rested on clinical history that participants reported themselves. Methods used by the authors: Cell counts per sample came from amplifying reference gene primers. Data came from immunoSEQ multiplex PCR; TCRdb stores just in-frame clones and leaves some out. The DNA gave D and trimming, while V, J and clone size come from that table. The sample carries around 260,000 clones, 80% to 90% recorded once. The CDR3 runs to 16 residues. The germline CDR1 and CDR2 sequences are MDHEN and SYDVKM. The V segment lost 3 bases and the J segment 0 bases; nucleotides outside the gene matches: 5.

The genes are TRBV28 and TRBJ2-1; the match to TRBD2 covers 7 bases. Sequencing used PBMCs or T cells enriched from blood (not recorded which). The TCR sequence derives from a woman aged 30 to 39 who had recovered from COVID-19. The CDR3 sequence: CASSFDTGGSYNEQFF. The DNA of the CDR3 is TGTGCCAGCAGTTTTGATACGGGAGGCTCCTACAATGAGCAGTTCTTC.